This record looks at one TCR beta chain sequence and its context. Its antigen is unknown. Trimming pared 5 bases from V and 4 bases from J, leaving 16 bases between. CDR1 MRHNA and CDR2 SNTAGT come from the germline V gene. The CDR3 runs to 15 residues. These data are taken from a study of type 1 and type 2 diabetes patients. Broader study findings: In type 2 diabetes, highly-expanded CD4+ clones took a median about 3.9% of reads.

Anyone with other autoimmune disease or infection in the prior four weeks was excluded. The PCR template was genomic DNA. Amplification of the beta chain CDR3 used 30 forward and 13 reverse multiplex primers. TCRdb redid the calling of the multiplex PCR reads with MiXCR, one entry per CDR3 protein. The sample has some 250,000 distinct CDR3 sequences; 47% are singletons. The sequence was collected from a man between 18 and 29 years old with type 2 diabetes. This chain joins TRBV6-4 and TRBJ2-3, with unresolved D. Sequenced input: peripheral blood mononuclear cells (PBMCs). DNA for the CDR3: TGTGCCAGCAGTCCCGGTGACCATAGCTCAGATACGCAGTATTTT. Its translation is CASSPGDHSSDTQYF.